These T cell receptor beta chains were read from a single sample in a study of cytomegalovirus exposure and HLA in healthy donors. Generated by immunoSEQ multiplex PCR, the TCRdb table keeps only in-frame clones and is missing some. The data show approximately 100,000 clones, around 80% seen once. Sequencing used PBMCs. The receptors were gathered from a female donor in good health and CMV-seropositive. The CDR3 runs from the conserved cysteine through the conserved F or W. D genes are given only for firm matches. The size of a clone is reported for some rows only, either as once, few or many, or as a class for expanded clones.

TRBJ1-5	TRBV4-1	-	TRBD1	CASSQAPIGGLTGEHQPQHF	TGCGCCAGCAGCCAAGCGCCGATCGGGGGTTTAACAGGGGAGCATCAGCCCCAGCATTTT
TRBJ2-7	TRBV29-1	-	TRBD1	CSVVRQGAWDEQYF	TGCAGCGTGGTAAGACAGGGGGCGTGGGACGAGCAGTACTTC
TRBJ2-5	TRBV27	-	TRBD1	CASSLGFGTGEETQYF	TGTGCCAGCAGTTTAGGATTTGGGACAGGGGAAGAGACCCAGTACTTC
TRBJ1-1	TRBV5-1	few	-	CASQPFWGQEAFF	TGCGCCAGCCAACCTTTTTGGGGACAAGAAGCTTTCTTT
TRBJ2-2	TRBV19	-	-	CASSMGGTYNTAGELFF	TGTGCCAGTAGTATGGGGGGGACATATAACACCGCCGGGGAGCTGTTTTTT
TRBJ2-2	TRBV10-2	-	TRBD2	CATVGLAGAGELFF	TGCGCCACGGTTGGACTAGCGGGAGCCGGGGAGCTGTTTTTT
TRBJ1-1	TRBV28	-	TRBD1	CASRPHRGPNTEAFF	TGTGCCAGCAGGCCTCACAGGGGCCCGAACACTGAAGCTTTCTTT
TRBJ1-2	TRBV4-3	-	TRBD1	CASSQGIQGAGGYTF	TGCGCCAGCAGCCAAGGGATACAGGGGGCCGGAGGCTACACCTTC
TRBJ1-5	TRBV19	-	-	CASKDSGWPQHF	TGTGCCAGTAAAGATTCAGGGTGGCCCCAGCATTTT
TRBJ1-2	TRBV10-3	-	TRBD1	CAISDPGTERYGYTF	TGTGCCATCAGTGACCCCGGGACAGAGCGCTATGGCTACACCTTC